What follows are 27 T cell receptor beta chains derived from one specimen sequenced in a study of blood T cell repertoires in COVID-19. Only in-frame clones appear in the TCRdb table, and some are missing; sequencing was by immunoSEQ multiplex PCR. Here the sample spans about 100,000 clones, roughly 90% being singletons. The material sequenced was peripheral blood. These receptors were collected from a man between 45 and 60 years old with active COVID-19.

The CDR3 nucleotides are TGCGCCAGCAGCGGCCGTCCGGGACAGATAATTGGGGTGAACACTGAAGCTTTCTTT. This translates into CASSGRPGQIIGVNTEAFF. This chain links TRBV4-1 with TRBJ1-1; TRBD1 matches 7 bases. The CDR3 totals 19 residues. Germline loops: CDR1 MGHRA, CDR2 YSYEKL. V was pared by 5 bases and J by 0 bases, with 18 bases of the junction left unmatched.

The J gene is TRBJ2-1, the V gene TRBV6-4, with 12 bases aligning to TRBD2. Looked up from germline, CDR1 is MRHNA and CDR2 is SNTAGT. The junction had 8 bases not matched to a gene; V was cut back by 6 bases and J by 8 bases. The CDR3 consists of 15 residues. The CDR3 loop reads CASRTSGGPSDEQFF. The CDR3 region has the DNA TGTGCCAGCAGAACTAGCGGGGGGCCGAGCGATGAGCAGTTCTTC.

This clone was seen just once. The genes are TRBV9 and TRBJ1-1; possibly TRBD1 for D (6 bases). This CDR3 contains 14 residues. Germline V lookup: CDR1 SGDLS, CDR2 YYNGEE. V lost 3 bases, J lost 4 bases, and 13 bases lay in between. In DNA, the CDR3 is TGTGCCAGCAGCGCTGGACAGCTTCCCACTGAAGCTTTCTTT. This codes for CASSAGQLPTEAFF.

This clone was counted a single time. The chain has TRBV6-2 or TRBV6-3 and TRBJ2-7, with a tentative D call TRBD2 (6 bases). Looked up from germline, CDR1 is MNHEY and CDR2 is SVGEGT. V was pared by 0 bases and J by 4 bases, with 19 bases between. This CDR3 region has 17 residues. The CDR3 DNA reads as TGTGCCAGCAGTTACTCGAGTTCCGGGACGGGAGTTTACGAGCAGTACTTC. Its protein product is CASSYSSSGTGVYEQYF.

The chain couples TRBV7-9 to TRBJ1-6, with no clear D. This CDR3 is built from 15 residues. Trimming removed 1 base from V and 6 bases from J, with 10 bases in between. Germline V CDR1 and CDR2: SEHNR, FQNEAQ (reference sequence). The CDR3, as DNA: TGTGCCAGCAGCTTAGGAGGCGGAGGTAATTCACCCCTCCACTTT. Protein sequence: CASSLGGGGNSPLHF.

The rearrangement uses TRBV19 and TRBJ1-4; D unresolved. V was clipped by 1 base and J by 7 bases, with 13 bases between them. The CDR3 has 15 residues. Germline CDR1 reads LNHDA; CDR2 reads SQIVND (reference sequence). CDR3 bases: TGTGCCAGTAGTATAGGGCAGGCGGGAGTTGAAAAACTGTTTTTT. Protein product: CASSIGQAGVEKLFF.

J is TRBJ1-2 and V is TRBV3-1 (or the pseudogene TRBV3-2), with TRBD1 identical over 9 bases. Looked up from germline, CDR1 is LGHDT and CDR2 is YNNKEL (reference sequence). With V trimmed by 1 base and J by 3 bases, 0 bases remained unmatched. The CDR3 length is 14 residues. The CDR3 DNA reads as TGTGCCAGCAGCCAAGGGACAGGGGACTATGGCTACACCTTC. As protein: CASSQGTGDYGYTF.

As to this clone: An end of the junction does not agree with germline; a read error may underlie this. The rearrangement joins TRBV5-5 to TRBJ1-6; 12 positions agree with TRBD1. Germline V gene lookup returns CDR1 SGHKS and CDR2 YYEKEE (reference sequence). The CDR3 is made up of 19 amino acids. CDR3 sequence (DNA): TGTGCCAGCAGCCCTAGTCTTTTAGGGACAGGGGGCTATAGTTCACCCCTCCACTTT. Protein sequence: CASSPSLLGTGGYSSPLHF.

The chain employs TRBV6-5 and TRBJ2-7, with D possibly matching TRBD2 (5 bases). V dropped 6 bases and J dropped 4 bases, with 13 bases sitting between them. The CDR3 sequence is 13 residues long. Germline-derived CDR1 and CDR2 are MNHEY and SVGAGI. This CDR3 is CASRLRRDYEQYV. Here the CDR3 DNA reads TGTGCCAGCAGACTTAGACGGGATTACGAGCAGTACGTC.

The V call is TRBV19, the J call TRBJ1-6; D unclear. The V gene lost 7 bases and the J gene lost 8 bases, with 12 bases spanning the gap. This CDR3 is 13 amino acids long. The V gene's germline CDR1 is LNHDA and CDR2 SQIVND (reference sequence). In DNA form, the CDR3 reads TGTGCCAGTAAGATGGAGGGATATTCACCCCTCCACTTT. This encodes CASKMEGYSPLHF.

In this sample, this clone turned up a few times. The CDR3 here is CASSTDRLKNYGYTF. The CDR3 DNA reads TGTGCCAGCTCAACCGACAGACTTAAGAACTATGGCTACACCTTC. The chain uses TRBV18 and TRBJ1-2; TRBD1 might be the D (5 bases). Germline V lookup: CDR1 KGHSH, CDR2 LQKENI. This CDR3 has 15 residues. V dropped 5 bases and J dropped 2 bases, with 15 bases sitting between them.

The CDR3 loop reads CASSLSIQGAFNQPQHF. In DNA form, the CDR3 reads TGTGCCAGCAGTTTATCGATACAGGGGGCTTTCAATCAGCCCCAGCATTTT. V is TRBV27 and J is TRBJ1-5; 9 bases are shared with TRBD1. V lost 0 bases to trimming and J lost 3 bases; unmatched junction nucleotides: 6. This CDR3 comprises 17 residues. From germline, CDR1 is MNHEY and CDR2 SMNVEV (reference sequence).

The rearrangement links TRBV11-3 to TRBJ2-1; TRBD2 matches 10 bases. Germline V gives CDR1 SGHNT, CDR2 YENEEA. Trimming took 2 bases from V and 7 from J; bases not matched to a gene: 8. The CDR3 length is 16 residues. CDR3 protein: CASSLQTSGTINEQFF. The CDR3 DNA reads TGTGCCAGCAGCTTACAAACTAGCGGGACCATTAATGAGCAGTTCTTC. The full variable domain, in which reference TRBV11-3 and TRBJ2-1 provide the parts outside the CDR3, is EAGVVQSPRYKIIEKKQPVAFWCNPISGHNTLYWYLQNLGQGPELLIRYENEEAVDDSQLPKDRFSAERLKGVDSTLKIQPAELGDSAVYLCASSLQTSGTINEQFFGPGTRLTVL.

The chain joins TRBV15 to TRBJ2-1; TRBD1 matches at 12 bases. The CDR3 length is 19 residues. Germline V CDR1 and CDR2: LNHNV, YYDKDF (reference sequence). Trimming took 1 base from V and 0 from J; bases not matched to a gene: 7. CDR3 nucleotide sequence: TGTGCCACCAGCAGAGCAGGGACAGGGGGCCAAATCTCCTACAATGAGCAGTTCTTC. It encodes CATSRAGTGGQISYNEQFF.

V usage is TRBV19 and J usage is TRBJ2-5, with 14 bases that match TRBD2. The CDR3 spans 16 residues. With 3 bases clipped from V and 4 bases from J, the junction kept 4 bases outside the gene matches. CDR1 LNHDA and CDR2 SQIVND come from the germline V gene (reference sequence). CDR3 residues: CASSIQTSGGGETQYF. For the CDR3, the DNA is TGTGCCAGTAGTATCCAGACTAGCGGGGGGGGAGAGACCCAGTACTTC.

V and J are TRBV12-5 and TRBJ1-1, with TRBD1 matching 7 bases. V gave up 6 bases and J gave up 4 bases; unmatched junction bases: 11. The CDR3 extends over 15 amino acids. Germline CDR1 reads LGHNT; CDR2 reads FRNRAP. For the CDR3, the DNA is TGTGCTAGTGGCAAGGACAGGCCGGTGGGCACTGAAGCTTTCTTT. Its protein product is CASGKDRPVGTEAFF. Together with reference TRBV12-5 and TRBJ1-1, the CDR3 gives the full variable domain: DARVTQTPRHKVTEMGQEVTMRCQPILGHNTVFWYRQTMMQGLELLAYFRNRAPLDDSGMPKDRFSAEMPDATLATLKIQPSEPRDSAVYFCASGKDRPVGTEAFFGQGTRLTVV.

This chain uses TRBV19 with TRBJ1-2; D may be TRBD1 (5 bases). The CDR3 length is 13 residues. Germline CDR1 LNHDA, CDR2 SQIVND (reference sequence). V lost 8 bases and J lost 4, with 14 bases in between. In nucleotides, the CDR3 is TGTGCCAGTTCACCAGGGTTTAGCTATGGCTACACCTTC. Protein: CASSPGFSYGYTF.

The CDR3 protein is CAISESQGTGELFF. The CDR3 nucleotides are TGTGCCATCAGTGAGTCTCAGGGAACCGGGGAGCTGTTTTTT. This chain joins TRBV10-3 and TRBJ2-2; D might be TRBD1 (5 bases). Per the germline V gene, CDR1 is ENHRY and CDR2 is SYGVKD. CDR3 size: 14 residues. V gave up 0 bases and J gave up 5 bases, with 7 bases separating them.

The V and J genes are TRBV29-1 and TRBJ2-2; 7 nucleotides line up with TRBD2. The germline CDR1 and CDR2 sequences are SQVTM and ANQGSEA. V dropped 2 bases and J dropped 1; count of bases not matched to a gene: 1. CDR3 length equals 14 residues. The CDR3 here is CSVETSVNTGELFF. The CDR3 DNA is TGCAGCGTTGAAACTAGCGTGAACACCGGGGAGCTGTTTTTT.

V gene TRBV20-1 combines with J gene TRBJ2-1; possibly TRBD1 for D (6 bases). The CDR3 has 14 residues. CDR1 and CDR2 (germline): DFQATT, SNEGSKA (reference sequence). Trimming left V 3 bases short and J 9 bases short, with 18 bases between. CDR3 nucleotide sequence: TGCAGTGCTAGTCCAGGGGCAATAGGCGTTGAGCAGTTCTTC. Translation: CSASPGAIGVEQFF.

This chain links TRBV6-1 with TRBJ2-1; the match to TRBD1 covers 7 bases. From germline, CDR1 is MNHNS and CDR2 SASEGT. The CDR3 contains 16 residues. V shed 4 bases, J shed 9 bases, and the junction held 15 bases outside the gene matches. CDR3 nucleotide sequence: TGTGCCAGCAGTGTCCCGGGACAGCCGGGTTTTGGTGAGCAGTTCTTC. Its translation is CASSVPGQPGFGEQFF.

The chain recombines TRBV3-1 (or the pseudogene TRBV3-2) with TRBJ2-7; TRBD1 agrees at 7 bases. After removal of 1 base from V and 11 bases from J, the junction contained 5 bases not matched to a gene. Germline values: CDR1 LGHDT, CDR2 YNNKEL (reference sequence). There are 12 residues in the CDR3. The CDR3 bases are TGTGCCAGCAGCCAAGGGACAGGTGGGGAGTACTTC. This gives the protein CASSQGTGGEYF.

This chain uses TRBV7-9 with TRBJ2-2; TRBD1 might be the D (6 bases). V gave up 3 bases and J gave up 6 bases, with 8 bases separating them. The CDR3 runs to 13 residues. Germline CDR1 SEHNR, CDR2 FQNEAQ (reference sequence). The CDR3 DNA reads TGTGCCAGCAGCTTTTCAGGGGCCGGGGAGCTGTTTTTT. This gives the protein CASSFSGAGELFF.

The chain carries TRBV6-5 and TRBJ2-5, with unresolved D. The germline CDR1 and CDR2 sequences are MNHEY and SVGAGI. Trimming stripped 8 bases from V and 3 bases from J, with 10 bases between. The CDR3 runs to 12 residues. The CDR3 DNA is TGTGCCAGCGCAACACGGGAAGAGACCCAGTACTTC. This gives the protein CASATREETQYF.

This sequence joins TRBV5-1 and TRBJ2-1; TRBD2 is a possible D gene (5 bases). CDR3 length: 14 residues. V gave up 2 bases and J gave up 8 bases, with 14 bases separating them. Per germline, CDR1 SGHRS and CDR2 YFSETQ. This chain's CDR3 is CASSFRPSTDEQFF. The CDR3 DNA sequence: TGCGCCAGCAGCTTTAGGCCTAGCACCGATGAGCAGTTCTTC.

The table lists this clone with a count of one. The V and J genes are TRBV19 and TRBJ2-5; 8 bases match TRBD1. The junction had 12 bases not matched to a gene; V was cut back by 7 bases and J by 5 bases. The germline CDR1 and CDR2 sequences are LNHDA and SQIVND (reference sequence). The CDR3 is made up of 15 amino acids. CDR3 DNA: TGTGCCAGTAAAAAACTAGGGCAGGGGGCTGAGACCCAGTACTTC. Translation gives CASKKLGQGAETQYF.

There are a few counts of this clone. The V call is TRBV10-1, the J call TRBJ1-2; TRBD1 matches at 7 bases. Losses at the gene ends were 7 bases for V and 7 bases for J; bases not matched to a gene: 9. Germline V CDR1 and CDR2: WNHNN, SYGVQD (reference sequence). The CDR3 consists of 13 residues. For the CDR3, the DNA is TGCGCCAGCATCCCCTCGGCAGGGGGTGGCTACACCTTC. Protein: CASIPSAGGGYTF.